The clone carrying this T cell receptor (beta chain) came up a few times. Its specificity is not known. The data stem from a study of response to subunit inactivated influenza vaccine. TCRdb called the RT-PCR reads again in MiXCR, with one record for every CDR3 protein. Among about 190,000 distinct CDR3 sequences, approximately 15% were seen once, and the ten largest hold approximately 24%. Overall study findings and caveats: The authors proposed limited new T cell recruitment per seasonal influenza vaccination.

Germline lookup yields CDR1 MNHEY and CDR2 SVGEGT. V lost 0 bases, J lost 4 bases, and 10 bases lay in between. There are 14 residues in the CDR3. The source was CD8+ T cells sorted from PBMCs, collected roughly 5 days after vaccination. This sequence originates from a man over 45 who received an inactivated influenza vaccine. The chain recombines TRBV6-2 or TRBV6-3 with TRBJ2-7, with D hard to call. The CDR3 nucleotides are TGTGCCAGCAGTTACTCCCCCAGGAATTACGAGCAGTACTTC. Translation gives CASSYSPRNYEQYF.